This TCR beta chain was observed in a study of blood T cell repertoires in COVID-19. As for the study in general: The samples span acute and convalescent COVID-19 from the United States, Italy and Spain. T cells, B-cell-depleted T cells, or PBMCs provided the cDNA or gDNA that served as material.

Authors' data handling: From reference gene primer amplification, estimates of nucleated cell counts were derived. Here immunoSEQ multiplex PCR was the method, and the copy in TCRdb shows in-frame clones only, minus some. The V and J calls and clone size are taken from that table; D and trimming were inferred from the DNA. This table has around 240,000 clones, roughly nine tenths appearing once. The ends lost 5 bases at V and 7 bases at J; junction bases unmatched: 9. The CDR3 loop spans 14 amino acids. Germline values: CDR1 SNHLY, CDR2 FYNNEI. Participants came from around 25 US areas, aged roughly 18 to 89 years.

This TCR derives from a human donor in a cohort exposed to, infected with or recovered from COVID-19 (not recorded which). The donor label of this sample is uncertain. Sequencing input: PBMCs or T cells enriched from blood (not recorded which). J is TRBJ2-7 and V is TRBV2, with 9 positions matching TRBD2. Written as DNA, the CDR3 is TGTGCCAGCAGTTCGGAGCGGGGGGCTTTTGAGCAGTACTTC. It yields the protein CASSSERGAFEQYF.